This TCR beta chain was sequenced in a study of shared clonotypes between healthy human individuals. Of note for this clone: Its antigen is unknown.

The donors were all Caucasian adults (living in Nashville, Tennessee). The authors divided CD4+ cells into CD45RA+ naive and CD45RA-negative memory subsets. Germline V gene lookup returns CDR1 SNHLY and CDR2 FYNNEI. The CDR3 is made up of 16 amino acids. V was pared by 2 bases and J by 3 bases, with 14 bases between. Sequenced by immunoSEQ multiplex PCR; TCRdb stores in-frame clones only, minus some. The table records about 1 million clones, about 75% of them present only once. Overall study results and limits: Memory subsets generally showed lower estimated richness than naive subsets. Shared clonotypes: 4.5% to 6.5% naive CD4, around 3.4% naive CD8, less than 2.5% memory CD4, under 0.5% memory CD8.

Material for sequencing was memory CD4+ T cells sorted from blood. As for subset: CD45RA-negative fraction. The clonotype originates from a man between 18 and 35 years old in good health. This rearrangement joins TRBV2 to TRBJ1-5; tentatively, D is TRBD1 (5 bases). Here the CDR3 reads CASSEMNPGANQPQHF. For the CDR3, the DNA is TGTGCCAGCAGTGAAATGAACCCCGGGGCCAATCAGCCCCAGCATTTT.